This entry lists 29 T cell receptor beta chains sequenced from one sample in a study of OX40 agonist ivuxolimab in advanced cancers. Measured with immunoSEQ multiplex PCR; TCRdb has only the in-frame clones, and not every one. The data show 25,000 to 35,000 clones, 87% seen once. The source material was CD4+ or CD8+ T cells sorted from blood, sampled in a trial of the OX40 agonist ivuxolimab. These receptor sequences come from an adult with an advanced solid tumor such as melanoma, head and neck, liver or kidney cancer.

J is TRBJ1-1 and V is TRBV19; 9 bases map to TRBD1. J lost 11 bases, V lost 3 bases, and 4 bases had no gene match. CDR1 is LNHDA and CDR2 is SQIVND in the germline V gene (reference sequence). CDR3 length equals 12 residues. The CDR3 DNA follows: TGTGCCAGTAGTATGGGGGACAGGGCGGCTTTCTTT. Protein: CASSMGDRAAFF.

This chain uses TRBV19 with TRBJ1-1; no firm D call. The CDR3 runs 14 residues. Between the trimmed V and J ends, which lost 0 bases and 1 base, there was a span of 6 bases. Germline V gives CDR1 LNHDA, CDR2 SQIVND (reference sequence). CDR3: CASSIEPENTEAFF. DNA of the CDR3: TGTGCCAGTAGTATAGAGCCCGAGAACACTGAAGCTTTCTTT.

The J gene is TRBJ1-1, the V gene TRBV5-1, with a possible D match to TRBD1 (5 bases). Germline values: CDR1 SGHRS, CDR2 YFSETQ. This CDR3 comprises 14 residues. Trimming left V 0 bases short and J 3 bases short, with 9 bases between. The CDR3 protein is CASSLGRDDTEAFF. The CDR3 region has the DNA TGCGCCAGCAGCTTGGGCAGGGACGACACTGAAGCTTTCTTT.

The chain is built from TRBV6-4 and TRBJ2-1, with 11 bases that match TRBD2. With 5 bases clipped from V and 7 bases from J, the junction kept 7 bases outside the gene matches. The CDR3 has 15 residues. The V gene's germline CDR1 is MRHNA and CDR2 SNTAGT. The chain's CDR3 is CASSRTVAGGNEQFF. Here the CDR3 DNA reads TGTGCCAGCAGTCGGACGGTAGCGGGAGGGAATGAGCAGTTCTTC.

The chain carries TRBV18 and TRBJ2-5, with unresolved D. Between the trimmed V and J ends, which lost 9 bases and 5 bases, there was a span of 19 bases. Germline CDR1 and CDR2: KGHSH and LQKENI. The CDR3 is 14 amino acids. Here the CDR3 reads CASSVGSGRETQYF. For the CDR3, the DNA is TGTGCCAGTTCGGTGGGGTCGGGTCGGGAGACCCAGTACTTC.

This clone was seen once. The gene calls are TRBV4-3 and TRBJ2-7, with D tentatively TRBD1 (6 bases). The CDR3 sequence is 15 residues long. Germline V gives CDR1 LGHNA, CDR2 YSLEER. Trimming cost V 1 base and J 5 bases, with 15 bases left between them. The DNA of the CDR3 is TGCGCCAGCAGCCAAGCCATCAGGGGTAAAGACGAGCAGTACTTC. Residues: CASSQAIRGKDEQYF.

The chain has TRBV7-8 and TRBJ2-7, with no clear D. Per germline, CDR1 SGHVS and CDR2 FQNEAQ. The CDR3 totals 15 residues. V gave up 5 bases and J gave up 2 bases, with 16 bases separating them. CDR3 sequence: CASSAPMDLTYEQYF. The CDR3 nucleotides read TGTGCCAGCAGCGCGCCGATGGACCTAACCTACGAGCAGTACTTC.

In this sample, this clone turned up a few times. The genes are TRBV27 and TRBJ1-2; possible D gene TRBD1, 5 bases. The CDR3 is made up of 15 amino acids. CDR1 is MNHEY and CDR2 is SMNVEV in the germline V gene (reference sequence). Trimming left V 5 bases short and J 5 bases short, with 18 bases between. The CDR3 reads CASSPRDRPPYGYTF. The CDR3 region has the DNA TGTGCCAGCAGTCCACGGGACCGACCTCCTTATGGCTACACCTTC.

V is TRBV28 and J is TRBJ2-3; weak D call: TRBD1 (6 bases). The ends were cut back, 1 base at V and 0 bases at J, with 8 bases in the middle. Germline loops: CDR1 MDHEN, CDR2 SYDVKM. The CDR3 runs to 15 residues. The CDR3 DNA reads TGTGCCAGCAGTTTATACAGGGCTAGCACAGATACGCAGTATTTT. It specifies CASSLYRASTDTQYF.

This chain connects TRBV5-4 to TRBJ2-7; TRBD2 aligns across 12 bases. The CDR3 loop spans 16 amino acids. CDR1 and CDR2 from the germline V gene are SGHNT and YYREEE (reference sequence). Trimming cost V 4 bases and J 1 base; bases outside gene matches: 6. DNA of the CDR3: TGTGCCAGCAGCCTAGAGACTAGCGGGAGATCCTACGAGCAGTACTTC. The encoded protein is CASSLETSGRSYEQYF.

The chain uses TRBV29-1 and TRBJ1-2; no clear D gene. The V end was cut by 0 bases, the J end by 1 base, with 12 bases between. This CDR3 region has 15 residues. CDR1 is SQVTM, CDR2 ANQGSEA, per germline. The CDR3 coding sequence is TGCAGCGTTGAAGAGAAGTCAGCCCTTAACTATGGCTACACCTTC. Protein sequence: CSVEEKSALNYGYTF.

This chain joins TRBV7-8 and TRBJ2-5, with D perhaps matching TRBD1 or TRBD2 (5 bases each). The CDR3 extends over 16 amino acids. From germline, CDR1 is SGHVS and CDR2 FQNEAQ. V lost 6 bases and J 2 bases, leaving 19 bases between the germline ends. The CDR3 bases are TGTGCCAGCAGTTCGGGGCAATCTATATTTCAAGAGACCCAGTACTTC. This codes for CASSSGQSIFQETQYF.

The CDR3 DNA is TGCGCCAGCAACAGGGCAGAGTACATCGATGAGCAGTTCTTC. Translation gives CASNRAEYIDEQFF. This chain joins TRBV5-1 and TRBJ2-1; a weak D match, TRBD1 (6 bases). Trimming took off 6 bases at V and 8 bases at J, with 18 bases between the two ends. The CDR3 spans 14 residues. Germline CDR1 reads SGHRS; CDR2 reads YFSETQ. The entire variable domain, with the rest obtained from reference TRBV5-1 and TRBJ2-1, is as follows: KAGVTQTPRYLIKTRGQQVTLSCSPISGHRSVSWYQQTPGQGLQFLFEYFSETQRNKGNFPGRFSGRQFSNSRSEMNVSTLELGDSALYLCASNRAEYIDEQFFGPGTRLTVL.

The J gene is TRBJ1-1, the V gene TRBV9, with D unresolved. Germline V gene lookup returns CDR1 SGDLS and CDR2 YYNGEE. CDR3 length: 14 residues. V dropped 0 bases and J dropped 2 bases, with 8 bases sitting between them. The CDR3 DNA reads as TGTGCCAGCAGCGTAGACGCCACCAACACTGAAGCTTTCTTT. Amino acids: CASSVDATNTEAFF.

CDR3 bases: TGTGCCTGGACAGTCATGAACACTGAAGCTTTCTTT. Translating it yields CAWTVMNTEAFF. This chain uses TRBV30 with TRBJ1-1; D call uncertain. The CDR3 has 12 residues. Germline V gene sequence: CDR1 GTSNPN, CDR2 SVGIG (reference sequence). Trimming cost V 4 bases and J 0 bases, with 6 bases left between them.

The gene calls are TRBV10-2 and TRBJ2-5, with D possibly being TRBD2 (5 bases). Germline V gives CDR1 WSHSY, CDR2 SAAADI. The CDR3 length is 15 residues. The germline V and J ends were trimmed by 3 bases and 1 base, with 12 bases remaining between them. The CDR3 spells CASSDGGAVQETQYF. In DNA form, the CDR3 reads TGCGCCAGCAGTGACGGAGGAGCGGTCCAAGAGACCCAGTACTTC.

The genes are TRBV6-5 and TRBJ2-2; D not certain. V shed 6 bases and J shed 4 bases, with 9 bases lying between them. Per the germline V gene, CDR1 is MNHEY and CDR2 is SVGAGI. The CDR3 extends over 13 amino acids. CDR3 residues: CASSSTLTGELFF. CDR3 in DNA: TGTGCCAGCAGCAGTACACTCACCGGGGAGCTGTTTTTT.

The CDR3 sequence: CASSFWTGEELFF. The CDR3 DNA sequence: TGCGCCAGCAGCTTCTGGACCGGGGAGGAGCTGTTTTTT. The rearrangement uses TRBV5-1 and TRBJ2-2; D is perhaps TRBD2 (5 bases). Trimming cost V 2 bases and J 10 bases, with 12 bases left between them. Germline CDR1 and CDR2: SGHRS and YFSETQ. The CDR3 is made up of 13 amino acids.

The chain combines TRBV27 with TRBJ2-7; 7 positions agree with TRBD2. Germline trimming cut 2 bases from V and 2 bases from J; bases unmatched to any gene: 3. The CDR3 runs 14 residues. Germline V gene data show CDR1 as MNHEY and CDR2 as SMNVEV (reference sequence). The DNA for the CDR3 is TGTGCCAGCAGTTTAACGGGAGGACCCTACGAGCAGTACTTC. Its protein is CASSLTGGPYEQYF.

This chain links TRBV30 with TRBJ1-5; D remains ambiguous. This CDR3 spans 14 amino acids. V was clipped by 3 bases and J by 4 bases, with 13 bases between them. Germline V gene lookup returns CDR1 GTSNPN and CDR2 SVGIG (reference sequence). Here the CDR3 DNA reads TGTGCCTGGAGGGAAGGACCCCAAAATCAGCCCCAGCATTTT. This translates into CAWREGPQNQPQHF.

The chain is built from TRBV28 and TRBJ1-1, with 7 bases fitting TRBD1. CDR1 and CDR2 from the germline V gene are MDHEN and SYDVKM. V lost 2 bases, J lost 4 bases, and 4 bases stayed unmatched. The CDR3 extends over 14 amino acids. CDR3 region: CASSLQGGVTEAFF. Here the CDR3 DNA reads TGTGCCAGCAGTTTACAGGGGGGGGTCACTGAAGCTTTCTTT.

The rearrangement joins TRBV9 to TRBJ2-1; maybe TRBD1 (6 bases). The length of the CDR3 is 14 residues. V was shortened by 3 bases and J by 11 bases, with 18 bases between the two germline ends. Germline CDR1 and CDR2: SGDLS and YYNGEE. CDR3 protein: CASSDRVGSDKQFF. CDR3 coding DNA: TGTGCCAGCAGCGACAGGGTGGGAAGCGACAAGCAGTTCTTC.

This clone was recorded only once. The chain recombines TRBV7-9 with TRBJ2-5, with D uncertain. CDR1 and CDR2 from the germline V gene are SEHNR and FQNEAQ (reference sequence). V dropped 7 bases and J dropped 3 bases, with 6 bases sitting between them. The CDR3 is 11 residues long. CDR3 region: CASTDEETQYF. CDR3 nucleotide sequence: TGTGCCAGCACCGATGAAGAGACCCAGTACTTC.

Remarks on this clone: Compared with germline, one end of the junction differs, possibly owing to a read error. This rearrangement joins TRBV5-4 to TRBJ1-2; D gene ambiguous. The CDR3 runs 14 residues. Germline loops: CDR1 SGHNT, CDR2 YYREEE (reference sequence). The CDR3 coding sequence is TGCGCCAGCAGCCAAGACTGGGTATTGAGGGGCTACACCTTC. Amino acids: CASSQDWVLRGYTF.

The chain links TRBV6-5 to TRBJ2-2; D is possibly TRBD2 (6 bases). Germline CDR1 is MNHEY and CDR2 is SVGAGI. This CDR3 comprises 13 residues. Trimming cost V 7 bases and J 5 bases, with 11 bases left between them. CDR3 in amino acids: CASTGSITGELFF. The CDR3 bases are TGTGCCAGCACCGGGAGTATTACCGGGGAGCTGTTTTTT.

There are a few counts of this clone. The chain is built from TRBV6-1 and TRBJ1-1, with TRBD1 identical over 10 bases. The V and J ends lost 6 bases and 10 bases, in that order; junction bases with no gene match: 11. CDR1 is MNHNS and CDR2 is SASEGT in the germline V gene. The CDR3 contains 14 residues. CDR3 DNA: TGTGCCAGCAGGGGGGACAGGGGCGACGCGGGAGCTTTCTTT. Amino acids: CASRGDRGDAGAFF.

The CDR3 here is CASSLVYSPNVHEQYF. The CDR3, as DNA: TGTGCCAGCAGCCTCGTGTATTCCCCGAACGTCCACGAGCAGTACTTC. The gene calls are TRBV4-2 and TRBJ2-7; D is unclear. V shed 4 bases and J shed 5 bases, with 21 bases lying between them. The CDR3 is 16 residues long. Germline V gene sequence: CDR1 LGHNA, CDR2 YNFKEQ.

DNA of the CDR3: TGTGCCAGCAGCTCCAGGGGAAGCTCCTACGAGCAGTACTTC. This translates into CASSSRGSSYEQYF. J is TRBJ2-7 and V is TRBV7-6; TRBD1 is a possible D gene (6 bases). The CDR3 covers 14 residues. The germline gives CDR1 SGHVS, CDR2 FNYEAQ. V lost 4 bases to trimming and J lost 0 bases, with 10 bases between them.

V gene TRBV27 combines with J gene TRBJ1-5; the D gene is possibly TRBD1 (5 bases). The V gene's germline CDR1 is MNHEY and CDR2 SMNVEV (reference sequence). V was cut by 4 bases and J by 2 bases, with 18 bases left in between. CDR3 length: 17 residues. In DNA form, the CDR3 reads TGTGCCAGCAGTTCCTATGGGGGTTATGATGGCAATCAGCCCCAGCATTTT. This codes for CASSSYGGYDGNQPQHF.